What follows are 24 T cell receptor beta chains derived from one specimen sequenced in a study of radiotherapy plus CTLA-4 blockade in lung cancer. Assay used: immunoSEQ multiplex PCR; TCRdb lists only in-frame clones, some missing. The top ten hold approximately 2.8% of the sample, which has about 60,000 clones, around 77% seen once. The sequencing here drew on peripheral blood, taken from a patient treated with radiotherapy plus ipilimumab. The receptors come from a human donor with non-small cell lung cancer who had a complete response to radiotherapy plus ipilimumab.

J is TRBJ2-5 and V is TRBV19; 13 nucleotides match TRBD2. The CDR3 length is 16 residues. Germline V gene lookup returns CDR1 LNHDA and CDR2 SQIVND (reference sequence). V dropped 4 bases and J dropped 4; count of bases not matched to a gene: 6. DNA of the CDR3: TGTGCCAGTAGTACTTGGACTAGCGGGAGATTAGAGACCCAGTACTTC. As protein: CASSTWTSGRLETQYF.

CDR3 sequence reads: CSVAVSLTYEQYF. DNA of the CDR3: TGCAGCGTTGCTGTCAGTTTGACCTACGAGCAGTACTTC. The chain employs TRBV29-1 and TRBJ2-7; D uncertain. The CDR3 has 13 amino acids. From germline, CDR1 is SQVTM and CDR2 ANQGSEA. V gave up 4 bases and J gave up 2 bases, with 12 bases separating them.

The chain is built from TRBV5-4 and TRBJ1-1; tentative D call: TRBD1 (5 bases). The germline V gene encodes CDR1 SGHNT and CDR2 YYREEE (reference sequence). This CDR3 has 16 amino acids. The germline V and J ends were trimmed by 5 bases and 3 bases, with 20 bases remaining between them. CDR3 in DNA: TGTGCCAGCAGTCCTCCAGGGATGGGCGAGTACACTGAAGCTTTCTTT. This codes for CASSPPGMGEYTEAFF.

This clone was recorded only once. The CDR3 nucleotides are TGTGCCAGCTCACCATTCATTGGGACAGGTTCCTACAATGAGCAGTTCTTC. Translated: CASSPFIGTGSYNEQFF. The chain couples TRBV18 to TRBJ2-1; TRBD1 matches 8 bases. The V gene end was trimmed by 2 bases and the J gene end by 1 base; junction bases not matched to a gene: 7. CDR1 is KGHSH, CDR2 LQKENI, per germline. CDR3 length: 17 residues.

This clone has more than one count but fewer than ten. The rearrangement links TRBV7-2 to TRBJ2-1; 10 bases agree with TRBD1. CDR3 length equals 14 residues. With V trimmed by 5 bases and J by 5 bases, 3 bases remained unmatched. CDR1 and CDR2 (germline): SGHTA, FQGNSA. CDR3 nucleotides: TGTGCCAGCAGCGCGGGACAGGGGAACAATGAGCAGTTCTTC. This translates into CASSAGQGNNEQFF. The variable domain in full, with the rest retrieved from reference TRBV7-2 and TRBJ2-1, is GAGVSQSPSNKVTEKGKDVELRCDPISGHTALYWYRQSLGQGLEFLIYFQGNSAPDKSGLPSDRFSAERTGGSVSTLTIQRTQQEDSAVYLCASSAGQGNNEQFFGPGTRLTVL.

This chain links TRBV7-9 with TRBJ2-7; TRBD2 agrees at 9 bases. Germline trimming cut 5 bases from V and 3 bases from J; bases unmatched to any gene: 8. CDR3 length: 15 residues. Germline V gene lookup returns CDR1 SEHNR and CDR2 FQNEAQ (reference sequence). CDR3 protein: CASSSSSGDYYEQYF. CDR3 in DNA: TGTGCCAGCAGCAGCTCTAGCGGGGACTACTACGAGCAGTACTTC.

The genes are TRBV2 and TRBJ1-1, with D unclear. V dropped 6 bases and J dropped 0 bases, with 8 bases sitting between them. This CDR3 is built from 13 residues. Germline CDR1 is SNHLY and CDR2 is FYNNEI. The CDR3 region has the DNA TGTGCCAGCAGCGGCGGGGTGAACACTGAAGCTTTCTTT. Its protein product is CASSGGVNTEAFF.

V usage is TRBV7-2 and J usage is TRBJ2-7, with D uncertain. This CDR3 has 15 amino acids. Trimming stripped 4 bases from V and 0 bases from J, with 13 bases between. CDR1 and CDR2 from the germline V gene are SGHTA and FQGNSA. CDR3 DNA sequence: TGTGCCAGCAGCTCATATGGGCAAGACTCCTACGAGCAGTACTTC. Its protein product is CASSSYGQDSYEQYF.

The rearrangement links TRBV6-5 to TRBJ2-7, with D possibly matching TRBD2 (5 bases). The CDR3 spans 14 residues. Per germline, CDR1 MNHEY and CDR2 SVGAGI. V was trimmed by 2 bases and J by 0 bases, leaving 8 bases between them. CDR3 in DNA: TGTGCCAGCAGTTACACTAGATACTCCTACGAGCAGTACTTC. It codes for CASSYTRYSYEQYF.

This chain connects TRBV28 to TRBJ2-5; 11 nucleotides line up with TRBD1. CDR1 is MDHEN and CDR2 is SYDVKM in the germline V gene. This CDR3 has 15 amino acids. Germline trimming cut 6 bases from V and 7 bases from J; bases unmatched to any gene: 10. The CDR3 reads CASSHPGQGAWTQYF. In DNA, the CDR3 is TGTGCCAGCAGCCACCCCGGACAGGGGGCTTGGACCCAGTACTTC.

The rearrangement joins TRBV27 to TRBJ2-6; 8 nucleotides match TRBD1. Germline assignment: CDR1 MNHEY and CDR2 SMNVEV (reference sequence). The ends lost 2 bases at V and 0 bases at J; junction bases unmatched: 3. The CDR3 spans 17 residues. The CDR3 region has the DNA TGTGCCAGCAGTTTAAAGGGACAGGCCTCTGGGGCCAACGTCCTGACTTTC. Translated, it gives CASSLKGQASGANVLTF. The whole variable domain, remainder taken from reference TRBV27 and TRBJ2-6, is EAQVTQNPRYLITVTGKKLTVTCSQNMNHEYMSWYRQDPGLGLRQIYYSMNVEVTDKGDVPEGYKVSRKEKRNFPLILESPSPNQTSLYFCASSLKGQASGANVLTFGAGSRLTVL.

The gene calls are TRBV5-1 and TRBJ1-1; TRBD1 agrees at 9 bases. The V and J ends lost 4 bases and 4 bases, in that order; junction bases with no gene match: 5. Germline CDR1 and CDR2: SGHRS and YFSETQ. This CDR3 comprises 14 residues. The CDR3 sequence: CASSQMTGGTEAFF. CDR3 DNA: TGCGCCAGCAGCCAAATGACAGGGGGCACTGAAGCTTTCTTT.

This clone was observed a handful of times. This chain joins TRBV27 and TRBJ2-7, with D possibly TRBD1 on 5 matching bases. The CDR3 runs 13 residues. Between the trimmed V and J ends, which lost 1 base and 6 bases, there was a span of 10 bases. Germline V lookup: CDR1 MNHEY, CDR2 SMNVEV (reference sequence). CDR3 region: CASSLFQGREQYF. CDR3 coding DNA: TGTGCCAGCAGTTTATTTCAGGGTCGCGAGCAGTACTTC.

This chain uses TRBV19 with TRBJ2-7; 7 nucleotides match TRBD1. Trimming cost V 2 bases and J 4 bases; bases outside gene matches: 11. The germline CDR1 and CDR2 sequences are LNHDA and SQIVND (reference sequence). The CDR3 spans 16 residues. The CDR3 here is CASSIQADRYNYEQYF. The CDR3 DNA sequence: TGTGCCAGTAGTATACAGGCGGACAGGTACAATTACGAGCAGTACTTC.

This clone was detected only a few times. The J gene is TRBJ2-7, the V gene TRBV6-6; the match to TRBD1 covers 10 bases. There are 15 residues in the CDR3. The V and J ends lost 0 bases and 3 bases, in that order; junction bases with no gene match: 2. Germline CDR1 is MNHNY and CDR2 is SVGAGI (reference sequence). This CDR3 is CASSYSGDRGYEQYF. The CDR3 bases are TGTGCCAGCAGTTACTCCGGGGACAGGGGCTACGAGCAGTACTTC.

This clone was recorded at least ten times. V and J are TRBV7-9 and TRBJ2-1; 7 bases agree with TRBD2. Trimming at V came to 5 bases and at J to 5 bases, leaving 6 bases not matched to a gene. Germline V lookup: CDR1 SEHNR, CDR2 FQNEAQ (reference sequence). The CDR3 covers 14 residues. Here the CDR3 reads CASSDTSEDNEQFF. The CDR3 DNA reads as TGTGCCAGCAGCGATACTAGCGAAGACAATGAGCAGTTCTTC.

The chain uses TRBV29-1 and TRBJ2-7, with D perhaps matching TRBD2 (5 bases). The V end was cut by 4 bases, the J end by 6 bases, with 10 bases between. Germline V CDR1 and CDR2: SQVTM, ANQGSEA. The CDR3 runs to 11 residues. This CDR3 is CSVGRTPEQYF. CDR3 in DNA: TGCAGCGTTGGTAGGACTCCCGAGCAGTACTTC.

The chain is built from TRBV7-6 and TRBJ2-2; 11 bases map to TRBD2. V shed 5 bases and J 0 bases; nucleotides not matched to a gene: 14. Germline CDR1 reads SGHVS; CDR2 reads FNYEAQ. The CDR3 covers 20 residues. The CDR3 reads CASSPSPRVAGGANTGELFF. CDR3 coding DNA: TGTGCCAGCAGCCCATCTCCCAGGGTAGCGGGGGGGGCGAACACCGGGGAGCTGTTTTTT.

This clone was seen a few times. The gene calls are TRBV19 and TRBJ1-1, with TRBD1 matching over 8 bases. The V gene end was trimmed by 4 bases and the J gene end by 1 base; junction bases not matched to a gene: 2. CDR3 length equals 14 residues. The germline V gene has CDR1 LNHDA and CDR2 SQIVND (reference sequence). CDR3 sequence reads: CASSTDRANTEAFF. CDR3 DNA sequence: TGTGCCAGTAGTACGGACAGGGCGAACACTGAAGCTTTCTTT.

This rearrangement joins TRBV11-2 to TRBJ2-7, with 7 positions matching TRBD2. The CDR3 totals 15 residues. Unmatched junction bases numbered 9, after V lost 3 bases and J lost 4 bases. Germline assignment: CDR1 SGHAT and CDR2 FQNNGV. This CDR3 reads CASSFTGGSQYEQYF. For the CDR3, the DNA is TGTGCCAGCAGCTTCACGGGCGGGAGTCAGTACGAGCAGTACTTC.

The CDR3 DNA sequence: TGTGCCAGCAGTTTAATTACTAGCAGGGCAGATACGCAGTATTTT. As protein: CASSLITSRADTQYF. The V gene is TRBV28, the J gene TRBJ2-3, with D possibly being TRBD2 (6 bases). The CDR3 loop spans 15 amino acids. Germline lookup yields CDR1 MDHEN and CDR2 SYDVKM. V lost 2 bases and J 4 bases, leaving 13 bases between the germline ends.

The genes are TRBV19 and TRBJ2-3, with 10 bases lining up with TRBD1. CDR1 and CDR2 from the germline V gene are LNHDA and SQIVND (reference sequence). CDR3 length: 16 amino acids. V shed 3 bases and J 4 bases; nucleotides not matched to a gene: 7. The CDR3 nucleotides are TGTGCCAGTAGTATTTTGGGGACAGGGGAAGCAGATACGCAGTATTTT. This encodes CASSILGTGEADTQYF.

The rearrangement joins TRBV5-6 to TRBJ2-7; TRBD2 aligns across 11 bases. Trimming took 4 bases from V and 5 from J; bases not matched to a gene: 5. The CDR3 totals 14 residues. Germline V gives CDR1 SGHDT, CDR2 YYEEEE. The CDR3 sequence is CASSALAGVNEQYF. The CDR3 nucleotides read TGTGCCAGCAGCGCACTAGCGGGAGTCAACGAGCAGTACTTC.

CDR3 loop: CASSLWGGTGYEQYF. The DNA for the CDR3 is TGTGCCAGCAGCTTATGGGGGGGCACGGGCTACGAGCAGTACTTC. The chain employs TRBV7-2 and TRBJ2-5; possible D gene TRBD2, 7 bases. The DNA end is more similar to TRBJ2-7, so the J call may be wrong. Germline CDR1 reads SGHTA; CDR2 reads FQGNSA. The CDR3 extends over 15 amino acids.